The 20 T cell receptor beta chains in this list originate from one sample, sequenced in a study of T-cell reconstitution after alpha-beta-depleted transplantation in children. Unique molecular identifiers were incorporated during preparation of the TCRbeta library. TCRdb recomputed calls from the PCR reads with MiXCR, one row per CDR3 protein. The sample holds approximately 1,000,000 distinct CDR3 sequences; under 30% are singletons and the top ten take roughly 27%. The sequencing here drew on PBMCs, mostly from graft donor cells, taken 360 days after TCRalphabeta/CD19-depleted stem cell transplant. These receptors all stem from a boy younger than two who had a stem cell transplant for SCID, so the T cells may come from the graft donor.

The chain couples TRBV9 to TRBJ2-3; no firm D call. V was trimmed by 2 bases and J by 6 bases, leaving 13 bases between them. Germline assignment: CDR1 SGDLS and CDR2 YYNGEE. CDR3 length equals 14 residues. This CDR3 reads CASSVGRPWDTQYF. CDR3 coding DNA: TGTGCCAGCAGCGTGGGCAGGCCCTGGGATACGCAGTATTTT.

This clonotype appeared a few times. CDR3 DNA sequence: TGCAGTGCTAGAGACAGGGGAGGCGGCTACACCTTC. This encodes CSARDRGGGYTF. The chain is built from TRBV20-1 and TRBJ1-2; a possible D gene is TRBD1 (6 bases). Per germline, CDR1 DFQATT and CDR2 SNEGSKA (reference sequence). V was trimmed by 0 bases and J by 8 bases, leaving 10 bases between them. CDR3 length: 12 amino acids.

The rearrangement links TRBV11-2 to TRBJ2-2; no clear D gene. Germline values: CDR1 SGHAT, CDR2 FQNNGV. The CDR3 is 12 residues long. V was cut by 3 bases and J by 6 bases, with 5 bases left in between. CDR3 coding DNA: TGTGCCAGCAGCTTTTGGGCCGGGGAGCTGTTTTTT. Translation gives CASSFWAGELFF.

CDR3 loop: CSATTGTVEAFF. CDR3 DNA: TGCAGTGCTACCACCGGGACAGTGGAAGCTTTCTTT. The rearrangement joins TRBV20-1 to TRBJ1-1; 7 nucleotides line up with TRBD1. The CDR3 covers 12 residues. Trimming cost V 4 bases and J 8 bases; bases outside gene matches: 7. Germline CDR1 reads DFQATT; CDR2 reads SNEGSKA (reference sequence).

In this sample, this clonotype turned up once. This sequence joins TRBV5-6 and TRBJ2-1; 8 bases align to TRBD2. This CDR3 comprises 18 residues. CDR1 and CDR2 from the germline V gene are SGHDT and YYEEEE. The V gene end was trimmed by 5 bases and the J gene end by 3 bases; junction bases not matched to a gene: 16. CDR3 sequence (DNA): TGTGCCAGCAGAATCTTCTCCGGTGGGACTAGAGTCTACAATGAGCAGTTCTTC. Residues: CASRIFSGGTRVYNEQFF.

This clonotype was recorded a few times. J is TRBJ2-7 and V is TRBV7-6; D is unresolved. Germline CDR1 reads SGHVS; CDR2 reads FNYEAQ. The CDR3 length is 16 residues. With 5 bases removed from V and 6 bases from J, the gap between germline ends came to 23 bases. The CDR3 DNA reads TGTGCCAGCAGCAATCAATTCCAAGGGCGTACCGGCGAGCAGTACTTC. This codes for CASSNQFQGRTGEQYF.

CDR3 nucleotide sequence: TGCGCCAGCAGCTCGGACAATCCAAACACTGAAGCTTTCTTT. Translation gives CASSSDNPNTEAFF. The chain recombines TRBV5-1 with TRBJ1-1; a weak D match, TRBD1 (5 bases). Germline CDR1 SGHRS, CDR2 YFSETQ. The CDR3 loop spans 14 amino acids. Trimming pared 3 bases from V and 2 bases from J, leaving 11 bases between.

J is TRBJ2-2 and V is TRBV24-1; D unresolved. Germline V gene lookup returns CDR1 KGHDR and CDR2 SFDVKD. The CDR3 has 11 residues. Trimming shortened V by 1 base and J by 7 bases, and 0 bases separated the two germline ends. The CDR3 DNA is TGTGCCACCAGTGATTTCGGGGAGCTGTTTTTT. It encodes CATSDFGELFF.

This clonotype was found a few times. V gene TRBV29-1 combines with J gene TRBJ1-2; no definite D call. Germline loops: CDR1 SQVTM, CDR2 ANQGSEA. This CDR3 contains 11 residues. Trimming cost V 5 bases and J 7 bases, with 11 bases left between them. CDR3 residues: CSVWGSGGYTF. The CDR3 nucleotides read TGCAGCGTTTGGGGTTCGGGTGGCTACACCTTC.

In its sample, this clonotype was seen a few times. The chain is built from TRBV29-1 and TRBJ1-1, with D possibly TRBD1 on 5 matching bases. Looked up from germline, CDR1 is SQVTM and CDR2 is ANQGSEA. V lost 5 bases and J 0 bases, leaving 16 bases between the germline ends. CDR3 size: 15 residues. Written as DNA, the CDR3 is TGCAGCGTTTTGGGAGTGGGGGTGGTGAACACTGAAGCTTTCTTT. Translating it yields CSVLGVGVVNTEAFF.

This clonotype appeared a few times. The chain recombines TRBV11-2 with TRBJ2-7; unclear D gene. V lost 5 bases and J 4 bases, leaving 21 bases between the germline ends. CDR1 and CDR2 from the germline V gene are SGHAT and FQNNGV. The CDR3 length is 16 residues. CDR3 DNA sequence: TGTGCCAGCAGCCCCACTCCTTTCAATCCGCTGTACGAGCAGTACTTC. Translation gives CASSPTPFNPLYEQYF. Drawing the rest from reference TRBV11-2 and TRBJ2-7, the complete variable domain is EAGVAQSPRYKIIEKRQSVAFWCNPISGHATLYWYQQILGQGPKLLIQFQNNGVVDDSQLPKDRFSAERLKGVDSTLKIQPAKLEDSAVYLCASSPTPFNPLYEQYFGPGTRLTVT.

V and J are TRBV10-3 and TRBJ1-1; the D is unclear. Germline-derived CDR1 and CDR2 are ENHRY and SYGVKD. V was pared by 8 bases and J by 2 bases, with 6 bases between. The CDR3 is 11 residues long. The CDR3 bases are TGTGCCATCCGGGTCAACACTGAAGCTTTCTTT. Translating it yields CAIRVNTEAFF.

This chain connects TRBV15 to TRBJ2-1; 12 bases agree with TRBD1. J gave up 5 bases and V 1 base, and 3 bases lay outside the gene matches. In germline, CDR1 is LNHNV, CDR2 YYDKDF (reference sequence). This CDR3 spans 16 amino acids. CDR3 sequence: CATSRAGTGGHNEQFF. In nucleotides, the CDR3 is TGTGCCACCAGCAGAGCCGGGACAGGGGGCCACAATGAGCAGTTCTTC. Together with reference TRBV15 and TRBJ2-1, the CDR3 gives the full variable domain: DAMVIQNPRYQVTQFGKPVTLSCSQTLNHNVMYWYQQKSSQAPKLLFHYYDKDFNNEADTPDNFQSRRPNTSFCFLDIRSPGLGDTAMYLCATSRAGTGGHNEQFFGPGTRLTVL.

CDR3 amino acids: CASSLGDRGSETQYF. The CDR3, as DNA: TGTGCCAGCAGCTTAGGAGACAGGGGGTCGGAGACCCAGTACTTC. The gene calls are TRBV7-9 and TRBJ2-5, with 9 bases fitting TRBD1. J gave up 5 bases and V 1 base, and 5 bases lay outside the gene matches. The CDR3 totals 15 residues. CDR1 SEHNR and CDR2 FQNEAQ come from the germline V gene (reference sequence).

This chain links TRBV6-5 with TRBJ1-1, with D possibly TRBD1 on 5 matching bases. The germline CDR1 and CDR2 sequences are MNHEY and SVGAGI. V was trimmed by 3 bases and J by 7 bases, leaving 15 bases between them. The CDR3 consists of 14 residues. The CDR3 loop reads CASSYMEGTDEAFF. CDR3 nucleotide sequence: TGTGCCAGCAGTTATATGGAGGGGACCGATGAAGCTTTCTTT.

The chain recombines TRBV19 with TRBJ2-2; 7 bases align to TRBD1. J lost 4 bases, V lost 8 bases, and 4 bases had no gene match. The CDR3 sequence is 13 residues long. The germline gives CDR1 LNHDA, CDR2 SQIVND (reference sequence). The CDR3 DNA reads TGTGCCAGTGGGTACAGGGGCACCGGGGAGCTGTTTTTT. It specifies CASGYRGTGELFF.

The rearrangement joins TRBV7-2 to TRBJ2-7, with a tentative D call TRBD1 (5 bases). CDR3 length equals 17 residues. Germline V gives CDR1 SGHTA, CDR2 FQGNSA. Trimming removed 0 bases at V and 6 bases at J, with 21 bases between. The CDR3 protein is CASSLAWSGSRLSEQYF. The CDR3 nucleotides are TGTGCCAGCAGCTTAGCTTGGTCAGGGTCTCGACTCAGCGAGCAGTACTTC.

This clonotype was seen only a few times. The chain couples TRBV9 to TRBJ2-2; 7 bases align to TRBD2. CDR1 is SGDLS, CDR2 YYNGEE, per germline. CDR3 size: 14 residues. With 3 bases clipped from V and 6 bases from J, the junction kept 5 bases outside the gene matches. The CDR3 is CASSGEAGAGELFF. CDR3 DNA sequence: TGTGCCAGCAGCGGAGAGGCGGGGGCCGGGGAGCTGTTTTTT.

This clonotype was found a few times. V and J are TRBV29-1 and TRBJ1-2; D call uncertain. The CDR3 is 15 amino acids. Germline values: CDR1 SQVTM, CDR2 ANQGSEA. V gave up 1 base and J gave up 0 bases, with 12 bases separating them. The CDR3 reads CSVEGRSSANYGYTF. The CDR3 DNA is TGCAGCGTTGAAGGAAGGTCTTCAGCTAACTATGGCTACACCTTC. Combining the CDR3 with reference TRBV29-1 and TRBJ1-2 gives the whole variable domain SAVISQKPSRDICQRGTSLTIQCQVDSQVTMMFWYRQQPGQSLTLIATANQGSEATYESGFVIDKFPISRPNLTFSTLTVSNMSPEDSSIYLCSVEGRSSANYGYTFGSGTRLTVV.

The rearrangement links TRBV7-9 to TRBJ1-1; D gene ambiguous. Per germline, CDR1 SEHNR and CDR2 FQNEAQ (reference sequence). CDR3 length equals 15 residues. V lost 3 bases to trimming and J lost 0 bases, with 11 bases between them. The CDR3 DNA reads TGTGCCAGCAGCTTCCCCGGCGGCATGAACACTGAAGCTTTCTTT. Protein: CASSFPGGMNTEAFF.